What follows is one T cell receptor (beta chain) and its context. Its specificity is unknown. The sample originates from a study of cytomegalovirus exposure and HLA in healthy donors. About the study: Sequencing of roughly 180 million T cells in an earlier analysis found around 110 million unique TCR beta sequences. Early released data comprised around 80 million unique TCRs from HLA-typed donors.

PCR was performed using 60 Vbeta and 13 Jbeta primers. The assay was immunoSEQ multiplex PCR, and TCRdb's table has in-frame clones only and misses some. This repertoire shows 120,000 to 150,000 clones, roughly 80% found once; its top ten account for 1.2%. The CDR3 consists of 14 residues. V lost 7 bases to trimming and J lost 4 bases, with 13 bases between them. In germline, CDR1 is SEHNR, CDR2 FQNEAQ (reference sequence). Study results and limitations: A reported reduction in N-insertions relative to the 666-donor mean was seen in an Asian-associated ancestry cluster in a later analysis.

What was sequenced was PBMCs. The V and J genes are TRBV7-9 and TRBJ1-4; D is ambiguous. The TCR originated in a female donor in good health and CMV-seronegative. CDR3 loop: CASTPYLGNEKLFF. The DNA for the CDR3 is TGTGCCAGCACCCCTTACCTCGGTAATGAAAAACTGTTTTTT.